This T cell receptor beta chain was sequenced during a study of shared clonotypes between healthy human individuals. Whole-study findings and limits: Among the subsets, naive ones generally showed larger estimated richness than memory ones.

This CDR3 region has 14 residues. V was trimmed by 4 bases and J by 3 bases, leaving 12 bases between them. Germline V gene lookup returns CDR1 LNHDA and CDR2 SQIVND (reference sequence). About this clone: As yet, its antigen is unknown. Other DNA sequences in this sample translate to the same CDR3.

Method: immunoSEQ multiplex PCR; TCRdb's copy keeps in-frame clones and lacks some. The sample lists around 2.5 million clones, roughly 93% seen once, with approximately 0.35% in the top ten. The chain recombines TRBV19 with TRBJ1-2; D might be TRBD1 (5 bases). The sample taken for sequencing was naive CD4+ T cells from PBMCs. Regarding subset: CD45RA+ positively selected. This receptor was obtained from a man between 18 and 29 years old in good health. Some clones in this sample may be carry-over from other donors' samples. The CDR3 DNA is TGTGCCAGTAGTACCCGAGACAGCTACTATGGCTACACCTTC. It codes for CASSTRDSYYGYTF.